The T cell receptor beta chain under discussion was sequenced for a study of tumor and adjacent non-tumor tissue in lung cancer. The wider study: Stage I to III disease affected about nine men and a handful of women aged roughly 31 to 80.

Concerning this clonotype: Its antigen is currently unknown.

General study findings and limits: Significantly higher TCR diversity was found in tumor than normal lung. Shorter survival was associated with higher TCR diversity in tumors. Tumor repertoires had a smaller top 100 clone share than normal lung.

No cell sorting was done before RNA was extracted from the tissue. A modified ARM-PCR protocol with three rounds of nested PCR amplified TCRbeta. TCRdb analysed the multiplex PCR reads with MiXCR anew, one entry per CDR3 protein. The repertoire holds around 74,000 distinct CDR3 sequences, about two thirds seen once, with around an eighth in the top ten. The CDR3 totals 15 residues. CDR1 and CDR2 (germline): SGHNT, YENEEA. The ends were cut back, 0 bases at V and 5 bases at J, with 11 bases in the middle. The sequence was collected from a woman in her 70s with non-small cell lung cancer. The rearrangement uses TRBV11-3 and TRBJ2-1; TRBD2 is a possible D gene (6 bases). Source material: lung tumor tissue. CDR3 protein: CASSLDGGGNNEQFF. DNA for the CDR3: TGTGCCAGCAGCTTAGACGGGGGAGGTAACAATGAGCAGTTCTTC. Filled out from reference TRBV11-3 and TRBJ2-1, the complete variable domain reads EAGVVQSPRYKIIEKKQPVAFWCNPISGHNTLYWYLQNLGQGPELLIRYENEEAVDDSQLPKDRFSAERLKGVDSTLKIQPAELGDSAVYLCASSLDGGGNNEQFFGPGTRLTVL.